One T cell receptor (beta chain) is described in this entry. No antigen is known for it. No much larger clone exists at a distance of one base, and base qualities are not known. The study deep-sequenced TCR repertoires of sorted CD4+ and CD8+ blood T cells from severe aplastic anemia patients and healthy subjects. Ficoll-Paque density gradient centrifugation was used to isolate peripheral blood mononuclear cells. Before DNA extraction, CD4+ and CD8+ T cells were sorted by FACS or by magnetic beads. This specimen comes from a study of CD8+CD57+ T cells in acquired aplastic anemia (dated by TCRdb to the late 2010s). Some background on the complete study: Extracted DNA from sorted CD4+ and CD8+ cells averaged approximately 3 ug, ranging from roughly 0.19 to 27.4 ug. Healthy donor samples averaged about 9.9 million reads for CD4+ and around 12 million for CD8+ cells. Results and caveats for the whole study, not just this receptor: Patients and healthy controls showed no significant difference in CD8+ Simpson's diversity (P=0.060). Although roughly 29 CD8+ CDR3 sequences were shared by patients and controls, these sequences appeared highly expressed in patients and within the immunodominant clones of patients.

Genomic DNA served as template for TCR beta VDJ combination and CDR3 sequence profiling. TCR repertoire sequencing was run on an Illumina HiSeq 2000. The authors' pipeline ran thus. TRBV/TRBJ rearrangement plots, CDR3 size and DJ length profiles, and Simpson's diversity index were used to evaluate the repertoires. The immunodominant clone was defined as the most abundant DNA sequence in deep sequencing data. CDR3 amino acid sequences were checked for sharing between subjects and were compared against published repertoires and the VDJdb database. TCRdb applied fastp at Q25 and MiXCR to the public reads, then kept only in-frame beta chains. Rows matching on CDR3 protein sequence are summarized as one entry with the most common DNA and genes. These V and J calls are TCRdb output, not the study's own analysis. In all, the sample holds about 220,000 distinct CDR3 sequences, and roughly 35% of those were seen once. The ten biggest clones cover approximately 1.2% of the sample.

CDR1 and CDR2 are read off the germline V gene as KGHSH and LQKENI. Trimming takes 3 bases from V and 7 bases from J, and the germline ends sit 13 bases apart. The CDR3 starts with the cysteine, ends with the phenylalanine, and has 15 residues. Left in the record is the CDR3 DNA by itself, 45 bases read in frame from the first base. The TCR comes from a human donor in good health, serving as a control. Recombination connected TRBV18 to TRBJ1-6, with no confidently assigned D gene. Input material: sorted CD4+, CD8+, or CD8+CD57+ T cells (not recorded which) from PBMCs. CDR3 region: CASSPPAPANSPLHF. In nucleotides, the sequence is TGTGCCAGCTCACCCCCTGCACCCGCCAATTCACCCCTCCACTTT.